This T cell receptor (beta chain) was sequenced for a study of T cells in Graves' hyperthyroidism and ophthalmopathy (dated by TCRdb to between 2017 and 2020). With regard to the full study: Peripheral blood samples were taken at the time of initial diagnosis, prior to any treatment. The 80 to 100 discovery patients were randomly divided into training and test sets at a 7:3 ratio. The paper reports TCR Vbeta CDR3 sequencing of roughly 140 peripheral blood samples: around 41 ophthalmopathy, under 80 hyperthyroidism and around 17 progressor patients. After sampling, hyperthyroidism patients received methimazole starting at 30 mg daily, and ophthalmopathy patients received high-dose intravenous methylprednisolone. Prospective prediction of ophthalmopathy was tested in an independent validation cohort of some 19 hyperthyroidism patients and 17 patients who later progressed to ophthalmopathy. A discovery cohort of 95 to 100 patients, approximately 45 with Graves' ophthalmopathy and more than 55 with stable Graves' hyperthyroidism, was used to find distinguishing TCR V-J signatures. In addition, the study compared T-cell repertoires in thyroid tissue and in blood from six Graves' hyperthyroidism patients.

The TCR beta CDR3 regions were amplified from the RNA transcripts. For the first round of RT-PCR on the TCR CDR3, the HTBI primer set was used together with the Qiagen OneStep RT-PCR kit. A second multiplex PCR round built the libraries, followed by size selection and purification. Libraries were sequenced paired-end with 100 bp reads on an Illumina HiSeq2000. Processing in the source paper ran as follows. SOAPnuke was used to process the raw data, throwing out any read that contained adapters or uncalled bases, had a mean Phred below 15, or lacked an exact constant-primer or identifier match. COPE v1.2.5 was used to merge the high-quality paired reads, and each unique nucleotide sequence was defined as a clonotype. Clonotypes were aligned to IMGT TRBV, TRBD and TRBJ reference segments using MiTCR v1.1. The analysis included only V-J combinations with a frequency above 0.0001, which together covered 99% to 99.2% of the repertoires. A TCS score was defined as the ratio of F50 (clonal expansion) to E x V (chaos), with BLOSUM62-based TCRdist applied between CDR3 peptides within each V-J. Welch's t-statistics and random forest reduced some 510 V-J features to 13, which were used in a naive Bayes classifier (R e1071). The public reads were reanalyzed by TCRdb: fastp trimming at Q25, MiXCR alignment, in-frame beta chains only. Records with the same CDR3 protein are collapsed into one entry carrying the most frequent genes and DNA. The V and J calls follow TCRdb's processing rather than the paper's. Counted in this sample were around 340,000 distinct CDR3 sequences; more than 11% of them appeared once. Of the sample, just under 25% is held by the ten largest clones.

Concerning this clonotype itself: Which antigen it targets is not known. One end of the junction varies from germline; a read error may be responsible.

Broader findings and caveats from the paper: A model built on a 13 V-J signature distinguished ophthalmopathy from stable hyperthyroidism, reaching around 90% sensitivity and 81.08% specificity in cross-validation and 80%/75% in testing. In validation, the model predicted progression to ophthalmopathy a median of roughly six months before onset, with approximately 70% sensitivity and roughly 73% specificity. Most expanded thyroid clonotypes (frequency above 0.001) were also found in blood, which suggests that blood repertoires may mirror thyroid immune responses. Sample size was not statistically predetermined, and blinding of investigators to group allocation was not performed.

Per the germline V gene, SQVTM is the CDR1 and ANQGSEA is the CDR2. The CDR3 goes from the cysteine to the phenylalanine over 14 residues. The DNA shown is the 42-base CDR3, in frame from base 1. Stable Graves' hyperthyroidism was defined as no progression to ophthalmopathy during 18 months of follow-up. The hyperthyroidism patients were between 18 and 65 years old and newly diagnosed, with a disease duration of less than 2 months. Exclusion was applied to patients with uncontrolled infections, other autoimmune diseases, pregnancy or lactation. Diagnoses were established on the basis of clinical symptoms, serum thyroxine and TRAb, thyroid ultrasound, and orbital computed tomography. Ficoll-Paque density gradient centrifugation was used to isolate PBMCs from about 9.4 ml of fresh peripheral blood. Trizol reagent was used to extract total RNA, and RNA quality was then checked on an Agilent 2100 Bioanalyzer.

Sequenced material: blood. This receptor was identified in a woman aged 30 to 39 with Graves' hyperthyroidism. The receptor chain draws on TRBV29-1 and TRBJ2-3, with no reliable assignment of the D segment. The DNA is as follows: TGCAGCGCTGAAATCGGCTCTCCCACAGATACGCAGTATTTT. This sequence encodes CSAEIGSPTDTQYF.